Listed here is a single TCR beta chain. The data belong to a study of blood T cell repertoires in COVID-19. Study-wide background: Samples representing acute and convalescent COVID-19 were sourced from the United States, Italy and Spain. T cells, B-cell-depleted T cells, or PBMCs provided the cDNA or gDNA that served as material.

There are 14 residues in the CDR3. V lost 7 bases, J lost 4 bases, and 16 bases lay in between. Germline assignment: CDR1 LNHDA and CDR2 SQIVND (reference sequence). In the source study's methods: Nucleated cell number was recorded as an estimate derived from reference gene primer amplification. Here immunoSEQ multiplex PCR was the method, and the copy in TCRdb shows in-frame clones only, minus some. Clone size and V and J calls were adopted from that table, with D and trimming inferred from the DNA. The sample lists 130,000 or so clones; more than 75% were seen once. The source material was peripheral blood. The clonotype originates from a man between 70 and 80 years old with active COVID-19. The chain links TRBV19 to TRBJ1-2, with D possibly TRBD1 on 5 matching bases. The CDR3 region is CASNSPAGPYGYTF. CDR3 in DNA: TGTGCCAGTAATAGCCCGGCAGGGCCCTATGGCTACACCTTC.